This TCR beta chain came from a study of blood T cell repertoires in COVID-19. Study at large: Sites across the United States, Italy and Spain contributed samples from acute and convalescent COVID-19. T cells, B-cell-depleted T cells, or PBMCs supplied cDNA or gDNA.

V lost 2 bases and J lost 0; bases outside the gene matches: 5. The CDR3 is 17 residues long. Germline-derived CDR1 and CDR2 are MNHEY and SVGEGT. Original processing methods: Nucleated cell counts were estimated from reference gene primer amplification. Libraries were prepared by immunoSEQ multiplex PCR; TCRdb keeps only in-frame clonotypes and omits some of them. The D gene and trimming were derived from the DNA, and the V and J assignments and clone size from that table. The table shows 200,000 to 300,000 clones, with 87% occurring only once. Material: peripheral blood. This clonotype was obtained from a man between 18 and 35 years old with active or convalescent COVID-19. The chain employs TRBV6-2 or TRBV6-3 and TRBJ2-3, with TRBD2 matching 10 bases. DNA of the CDR3: TGTGCCAGCAGTTACGCTAGCGGGGGCCCAAGCACAGATACGCAGTATTTT. This translates into CASSYASGGPSTDTQYF.